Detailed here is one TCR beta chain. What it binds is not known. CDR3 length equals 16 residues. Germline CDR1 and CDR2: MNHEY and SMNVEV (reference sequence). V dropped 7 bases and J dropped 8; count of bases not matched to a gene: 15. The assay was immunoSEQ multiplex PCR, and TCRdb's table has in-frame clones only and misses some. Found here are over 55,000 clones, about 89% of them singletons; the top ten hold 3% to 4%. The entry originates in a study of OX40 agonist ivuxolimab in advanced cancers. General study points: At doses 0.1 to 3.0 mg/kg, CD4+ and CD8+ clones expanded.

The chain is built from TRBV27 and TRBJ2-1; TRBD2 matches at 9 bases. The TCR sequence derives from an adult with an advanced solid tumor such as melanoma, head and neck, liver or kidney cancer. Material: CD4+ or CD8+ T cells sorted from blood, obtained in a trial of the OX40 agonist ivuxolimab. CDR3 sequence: CASNLGAGGLLDEQFF. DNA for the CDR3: TGTGCCAGCAATCTCGGAGCGGGAGGTCTTCTCGATGAGCAGTTCTTC.